The rows below give T cell receptor beta chains drawn from one sample of a study of blood T cell repertoires in COVID-19. Produced via immunoSEQ multiplex PCR; TCRdb's table is partial and in-frame only. Among fewer than 300,000 clones listed, around 87% were seen once. The sequenced sample was peripheral blood. These receptor sequences come from a woman aged 40 to 50 who had recovered from COVID-19. The CDR3 runs from the conserved cysteine through the conserved F or W. A D gene is named only where the DNA matches it firmly. Some rows have no size entry. The others give once, few or many, or a class for an expanded clone.

clone size: .; J gene: TRBJ2-2; D gene: .; V gene: TRBV2; CDR3 protein: CASRKEAGELFF; CDR3 DNA: TGTGCCAGCAGGAAGGAGGCCGGGGAGCTGTTTTTT
clone size: .; J gene: TRBJ1-1; D gene: TRBD1; V gene: TRBV5-6; CDR3 protein: CASSSGQAYTEAFF; CDR3 DNA: TGTGCCAGCAGCTCCGGACAGGCTTACACTGAAGCTTTCTTT
clone size: .; J gene: TRBJ1-5; D gene: .; V gene: TRBV19; CDR3 protein: CASNDPSGQPQHF; CDR3 DNA: TGTGCCAGTAATGATCCCTCAGGTCAGCCCCAGCATTTT
clone size: .; J gene: TRBJ2-1; D gene: .; V gene: TRBV6-5; CDR3 protein: CASSSTDYNEQFF; CDR3 DNA: TGTGCCAGCAGTTCTACAGATTACAATGAGCAGTTCTTC
clone size: .; J gene: TRBJ2-3; D gene: .; V gene: TRBV6-5; CDR3 protein: CATTGSTGRRATQYF; CDR3 DNA: TGTGCCACTACGGGTTCGACAGGACGTCGTGCTACGCAGTATTTT
clone size: few; J gene: TRBJ2-3; D gene: .; V gene: TRBV9; CDR3 protein: CASNKTRVVRTDTQYF; CDR3 DNA: TGTGCCAGCAACAAAACCAGGGTTGTGAGGACAGATACGCAGTATTTT
clone size: .; J gene: TRBJ2-5; D gene: .; V gene: TRBV5-1; CDR3 protein: CASSLGGGSQETQYF; CDR3 DNA: TGCGCCAGCAGCTTGGGAGGAGGCTCCCAAGAGACCCAGTACTTC
clone size: .; J gene: TRBJ1-1; D gene: .; V gene: TRBV6-5; CDR3 protein: CASSYPEGTEAFF; CDR3 DNA: TGTGCCAGCAGTTACCCGGAGGGCACTGAAGCTTTCTTT
clone size: .; J gene: TRBJ1-2; D gene: .; V gene: TRBV5-1; CDR3 protein: CASSQGIWGYGYTF; CDR3 DNA: TGCGCCAGCAGCCAGGGAATTTGGGGCTATGGCTACACCTTC
clone size: .; J gene: TRBJ1-2; D gene: .; V gene: TRBV11-1; CDR3 protein: CASSLGTSNNYGYTF; CDR3 DNA: TGTGCCAGCAGCTTAGGGACAAGCAATAACTATGGCTACACCTTC
clone size: .; J gene: TRBJ1-5; D gene: TRBD1; V gene: TRBV27; CDR3 protein: CASSSYARDREFF; CDR3 DNA: TGTGCCAGCAGTTCCTACGCCCGGGACAGGGAGTTTTTT
clone size: .; J gene: TRBJ2-7; D gene: TRBD1; V gene: TRBV5-1; CDR3 protein: CASSLEAGGYDEQYF; CDR3 DNA: TGCGCCAGCAGCTTGGAGGCAGGGGGCTACGACGAGCAGTACTTC
clone size: .; J gene: TRBJ1-3; D gene: .; V gene: TRBV5-1; CDR3 protein: CASSLVGSGNTIYF; CDR3 DNA: TGCGCCAGCAGCTTGGTCGGTTCTGGAAACACCATATATTTT
clone size: .; J gene: TRBJ1-5; D gene: TRBD1; V gene: TRBV2; CDR3 protein: CASSPGQGTYSNQPQHF; CDR3 DNA: TGTGCCAGCAGCCCGGGACAGGGGACGTATAGCAATCAGCCCCAGCATTTT
clone size: .; J gene: TRBJ1-2; D gene: .; V gene: TRBV20-1; CDR3 protein: CSARSGYTF; CDR3 DNA: TGCAGTGCTAGGTCGGGCTACACCTTC
clone size: .; J gene: TRBJ1-5; D gene: .; V gene: TRBV9; CDR3 protein: CASSRGGNQPQHF; CDR3 DNA: TGTGCCAGCAGCAGGGGCGGCAATCAGCCCCAGCATTTT
clone size: .; J gene: TRBJ1-6; D gene: .; V gene: TRBV11-2; CDR3 protein: CASRLTGSPLHF; CDR3 DNA: TGTGCCAGCAGATTAACAGGATCACCCCTCCACTTT
clone size: .; J gene: TRBJ2-7; D gene: .; V gene: TRBV9; CDR3 protein: CASSARAWDTSYEQYF; CDR3 DNA: TGTGCCAGCAGCGCCCGGGCCTGGGACACCTCCTACGAGCAGTACTTC
clone size: .; J gene: TRBJ2-1; D gene: TRBD1; V gene: TRBV10-1; CDR3 protein: CASSRDSLKNEQFF; CDR3 DNA: TGCGCCAGCAGCCGGGACAGCCTTAAGAATGAGCAGTTCTTC
clone size: .; J gene: TRBJ2-1; D gene: .; V gene: TRBV3-1/TRBV3-2; CDR3 protein: CASSPVTPSGGISYNEQFF; CDR3 DNA: TGTGCCAGCAGCCCAGTGACTCCATCGGGGGGCATCTCCTACAATGAGCAGTTCTTC
clone size: .; J gene: TRBJ2-5; D gene: .; V gene: TRBV10-3; CDR3 protein: CAISAQGQETQYF; CDR3 DNA: TGTGCCATCAGTGCCCAGGGACAAGAGACCCAGTACTTC
clone size: .; J gene: TRBJ1-2; D gene: .; V gene: TRBV4-3; CDR3 protein: CASSQVPGQPYGYTF; CDR3 DNA: TGCGCCAGCAGCCAAGTGCCCGGACAGCCTTATGGCTACACCTTC
clone size: .; J gene: TRBJ2-1; D gene: TRBD1; V gene: TRBV9; CDR3 protein: CASSVDNRGAEQFF; CDR3 DNA: TGTGCCAGCAGCGTAGATAACAGGGGGGCTGAGCAGTTCTTC
clone size: .; J gene: TRBJ2-3; D gene: .; V gene: TRBV6-2/TRBV6-3; CDR3 protein: CASSYGTGLTDTQYF; CDR3 DNA: TGTGCCAGCAGTTACGGCACAGGGTTGACAGATACGCAGTATTTT
clone size: .; J gene: TRBJ2-1; D gene: TRBD2; V gene: TRBV4-3; CDR3 protein: CASSQDPSHSGAYNEQFF; CDR3 DNA: TGCGCCAGCAGCCAAGATCCATCCCATAGCGGGGCCTACAATGAGCAGTTCTTC
clone size: .; J gene: TRBJ2-3; D gene: TRBD1; V gene: TRBV24-1; CDR3 protein: CATSDDRGPGDTQYF; CDR3 DNA: TGTGCCACCAGTGACGACAGGGGGCCAGGAGATACGCAGTATTTT
clone size: once; J gene: TRBJ1-5; D gene: .; V gene: TRBV7-2; CDR3 protein: CASSMVVVRGQPQHF; CDR3 DNA: TGTGCCAGCAGCATGGTCGTAGTAAGGGGTCAGCCCCAGCATTTT
clone size: .; J gene: TRBJ1-2; D gene: TRBD1; V gene: TRBV29-1; CDR3 protein: CSVEDRLDRGANYGYTF; CDR3 DNA: TGCAGCGTTGAAGACCGCCTTGACAGGGGCGCTAACTATGGCTACACCTTC
clone size: .; J gene: TRBJ2-1; D gene: TRBD1; V gene: TRBV19; CDR3 protein: CASSIPGQARYEQFF; CDR3 DNA: TGTGCCAGTAGTATACCGGGACAGGCTAGGTATGAGCAGTTCTTC
clone size: .; J gene: TRBJ1-2; D gene: .; V gene: TRBV5-1; CDR3 protein: CASSLIPGYGYTF; CDR3 DNA: TGCGCCAGCAGCTTAATCCCGGGCTATGGCTACACCTTC
clone size: once; J gene: TRBJ2-1; D gene: .; V gene: TRBV5-1; CDR3 protein: CASSPLGRPGEQFF; CDR3 DNA: TGCGCCAGCAGCCCCCTGGGGCGCCCCGGTGAGCAGTTCTTC
clone size: .; J gene: TRBJ2-3; D gene: TRBD1; V gene: TRBV5-4; CDR3 protein: CASSLSGQGTDTQYF; CDR3 DNA: TGTGCCAGCAGCTTGTCGGGACAGGGCACAGATACGCAGTATTTT
clone size: once; J gene: TRBJ2-1; D gene: TRBD1; V gene: TRBV6-5; CDR3 protein: CASRRDRQAYNEQFF; CDR3 DNA: TGTGCCAGCCGAAGGGACAGGCAGGCCTACAATGAGCAGTTCTTC
clone size: .; J gene: TRBJ2-7; D gene: TRBD2; V gene: TRBV10-3; CDR3 protein: CAISEGLAGYEQYF; CDR3 DNA: TGTGCCATCAGTGAGGGACTAGCGGGTTACGAGCAGTACTTC
clone size: .; J gene: TRBJ2-3; D gene: .; V gene: TRBV5-1; CDR3 protein: CASSPTFRTDTQYF; CDR3 DNA: TGCGCCAGCAGCCCTACCTTCAGGACAGATACGCAGTATTTT
clone size: .; J gene: TRBJ1-1; D gene: .; V gene: TRBV3-1/TRBV3-2; CDR3 protein: CASSPLRFPNTEAFF; CDR3 DNA: TGTGCCAGCAGCCCCCTTAGATTCCCGAACACTGAAGCTTTCTTT
clone size: .; J gene: TRBJ2-5; D gene: .; V gene: TRBV4-1; CDR3 protein: CASSMTRRQETQYF; CDR3 DNA: TGCGCCAGCAGCATGACTAGGCGCCAAGAGACCCAGTACTTC
clone size: .; J gene: TRBJ1-1; D gene: .; V gene: TRBV9; CDR3 protein: CASSAAVQGSEAFF; CDR3 DNA: TGTGCCAGCAGCGCCGCCGTCCAGGGATCTGAAGCTTTCTTT
clone size: .; J gene: TRBJ2-1; D gene: TRBD1; V gene: TRBV10-2; CDR3 protein: CASRDRYNEQFF; CDR3 DNA: TGCGCCAGCAGGGACAGGTACAATGAGCAGTTCTTC
clone size: .; J gene: TRBJ2-7; D gene: .; V gene: TRBV2; CDR3 protein: CASSEGQGREQYF; CDR3 DNA: TGTGCCAGCAGTGAAGGTCAGGGCCGAGAGCAGTACTTC
clone size: once; J gene: TRBJ2-7; D gene: TRBD1; V gene: TRBV20-1; CDR3 protein: CSAWTGGEQYF; CDR3 DNA: TGCAGTGCGTGGACAGGGGGCGAGCAGTACTTC
clone size: .; J gene: TRBJ1-1; D gene: .; V gene: TRBV5-1; CDR3 protein: CASSLSGRGNTEAFF; CDR3 DNA: TGCGCCAGCAGCTTGAGCGGCAGGGGGAACACTGAAGCTTTCTTT
clone size: .; J gene: TRBJ2-7; D gene: TRBD2; V gene: TRBV9; CDR3 protein: CASSVGGLAGAYEQYF; CDR3 DNA: TGTGCCAGCAGCGTAGGGGGGCTAGCGGGAGCCTACGAGCAGTACTTC
clone size: .; J gene: TRBJ1-2; D gene: TRBD1; V gene: TRBV7-9; CDR3 protein: CASSSPGQGIGAYGYTF; CDR3 DNA: TGTGCCAGCAGCTCTCCGGGACAGGGGATTGGGGCGTATGGCTACACCTTC
clone size: .; J gene: TRBJ1-2; D gene: .; V gene: TRBV11-2; CDR3 protein: CASSLRPGEGYGYTF; CDR3 DNA: TGTGCCAGCAGCCTCCGCCCGGGAGAAGGGTACGGCTACACCTTC
clone size: once; J gene: TRBJ1-2; D gene: .; V gene: TRBV20-1; CDR3 protein: CSASQASYGYTF; CDR3 DNA: TGCAGTGCTAGTCAGGCGTCCTATGGCTACACCTTC
clone size: .; J gene: TRBJ1-5; D gene: .; V gene: TRBV30; CDR3 protein: CAWSLQSNQPQHF; CDR3 DNA: TGTGCCTGGAGTCTACAGAGCAATCAGCCCCAGCATTTT
clone size: .; J gene: TRBJ2-6; D gene: .; V gene: TRBV13; CDR3 protein: CASSLAEGAGGANVLTF; CDR3 DNA: TGTGCCAGCAGCTTAGCTGAGGGGGCGGGAGGGGCCAACGTCCTGACTTTC
clone size: .; J gene: TRBJ1-3; D gene: .; V gene: TRBV5-6; CDR3 protein: CASSLRELNTIYF; CDR3 DNA: TGTGCCAGCAGCTTGCGGGAGTTGAACACCATATATTTT
clone size: .; J gene: TRBJ2-2; D gene: TRBD2; V gene: TRBV6-2/TRBV6-3; CDR3 protein: CASSSLAGMNTGELFF; CDR3 DNA: TGTGCCAGCAGTTCTCTAGCGGGGATGAACACCGGGGAGCTGTTTTTT